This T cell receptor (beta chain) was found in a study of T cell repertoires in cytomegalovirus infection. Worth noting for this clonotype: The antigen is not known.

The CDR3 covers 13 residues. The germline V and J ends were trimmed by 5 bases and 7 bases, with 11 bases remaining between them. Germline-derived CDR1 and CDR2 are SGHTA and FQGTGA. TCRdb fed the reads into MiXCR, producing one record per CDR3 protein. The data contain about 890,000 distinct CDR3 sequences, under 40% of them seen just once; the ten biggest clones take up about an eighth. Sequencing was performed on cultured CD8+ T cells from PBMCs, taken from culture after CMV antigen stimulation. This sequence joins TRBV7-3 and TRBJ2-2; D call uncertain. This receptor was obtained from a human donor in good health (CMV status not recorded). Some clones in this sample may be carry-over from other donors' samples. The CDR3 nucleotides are TGTGCCAGCAGCCCCCTGACGAGCGGGGAGCTGTTTTTT. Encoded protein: CASSPLTSGELFF.